The text below deals with one T cell receptor (beta chain). The same CDR3 is also encoded by other DNA sequences in this sample. Using immunoSEQ multiplex PCR, the repertoire was profiled, and TCRdb retains in-frame clones only, with some absent. This sample has 70,000 to 90,000 clones; approximately 86% occur once, and the top ten carry about 5.7%. Deletions cut 6 bases from V and 3 bases from J, with 6 bases between. CDR1 is SNHLY and CDR2 is FYNNEI in the germline V gene. The CDR3 is 12 amino acids. The data originate from a study of blood T cell repertoires in COVID-19. The chain is built from TRBV2 and TRBJ1-5; a possible D gene is TRBD1 (5 bases). The sample taken for sequencing was peripheral blood. This clonotype was obtained from a man of 80 years or more with COVID-19, enrolled during active disease. This CDR3 reads CASRGDNQPQHF. The CDR3 DNA reads as TGTGCCAGCAGAGGGGACAATCAGCCCCAGCATTTT.